This entry describes one T cell receptor beta chain. Antigen specificity is unknown. J lost 4 bases, V lost 0 bases, and 3 bases had no gene match. Germline lookup yields CDR1 SQVTM and CDR2 ANQGSEA. The CDR3 has 15 amino acids. Each CDR3 protein is one row after TCRdb ran MiXCR on the 5' RACE reads. The table lists approximately 490,000 distinct CDR3 sequences, about a fifth of them singletons. These data come from a study of T-cell memory formation after mild COVID-19. Study results and limitations: Mainly in CM and EM were contracting CD4+ clones; CD8+ were in EMRA.

The specimen sequenced was PBMCs or a T cell subset sorted from them (not recorded which). The TCR sequence derives from an adult woman who had mild COVID-19 (a few samples of this study predate the infection). Cell type and time point are not known. J is TRBJ2-1 and V is TRBV29-1, with 10 bases that match TRBD2. The CDR3 nucleotides read TGCAGCGTTGAAGATTCACTAGCGGGGTACAATGAGCAGTTCTTC. Translated, it gives CSVEDSLAGYNEQFF.